Reported below is one TCR beta chain. This sample is drawn from a study of T cell responses to AZD1222 COVID-19 vaccine. Only in-frame clones appear in the TCRdb table, and some are missing; sequencing was by immunoSEQ multiplex PCR. The sample carries about 110,000 clones, 88% recorded once. Germline CDR1 reads SGHNT; CDR2 reads YENEEA. The V gene lost 5 bases and the J gene lost 4 bases, with 17 bases spanning the gap. CDR3 size: 16 residues. The sample consisted of peripheral blood, taken on day 0 of MenACWY control vaccination. The sequence was obtained from an adult in good health. The genes are TRBV11-3 and TRBJ2-2; D not resolved. CDR3 in amino acids: CASSPNVDVSTGELFF. CDR3 DNA sequence: TGTGCCAGCAGCCCCAATGTGGACGTCAGCACCGGGGAGCTGTTTTTT.